This T cell receptor (beta chain) originates from a study of early T cells in non-severe SARS-CoV-2 infection. Study-wide context: Chains stayed unpaired after sequencing of bulk RNA from unsorted whole blood.

Per the germline V gene, CDR1 is GTSNPN and CDR2 is SVGIG (reference sequence). This CDR3 spans 15 amino acids. The junction had 14 bases not matched to a gene; V was cut back by 5 bases and J by 10 bases. This clonotype was recorded many times. MiXCR, applied by TCRdb to the 5' RACE reads, yields one record per CDR3 protein. The repertoire holds some 56,000 distinct CDR3 sequences, with around 16% as singletons. The clonotype comes from an adult who was a healthcare worker with PCR-confirmed SARS-CoV-2 infection or an uninfected control (not recorded which). This material consisted of whole blood, taken at baseline. V and J are TRBV30 and TRBJ2-1, with 10 bases identical to TRBD2. The CDR3 DNA is TGTGCCTGGGGACTAGCGGATCGTCGTGGAAGCGAGCAGTTCTTC. Translation: CAWGLADRRGSEQFF.